This TCR beta chain was found in a study of regulatory T cells in long-lasting Graves disease (dated by TCRdb to the early 2020s). Notes on the research overall: Antithyroid drugs had been taken for less than 3 months by newly diagnosed Graves' disease patients. Peripheral blood TCR sequencing and RNA sequencing compared persistent Graves' disease patients with newly diagnosed Graves' disease patients. A total of about 33 samples underwent TCR sequencing, from 13 patients with persistent Graves' disease and roughly 20 patients with newly diagnosed Graves' disease. The study was conducted in China and was registered as a clinical trial. The study at large found these results: As a limitation, the authors acknowledged that the small sample size may reduce accuracy. The study examined only peripheral blood because the primary lesion, thyroid tissue, could not be accessed. More public clonotypes were shared among persistent patients (around 3,000) than among newly diagnosed patients (roughly 960). TRBV28, TRBJ1-2 and TRBJ2-5 were preferentially used in persistent disease, while TRBV20-1 and TRBJ2-1 were favored in newly diagnosed disease. Sequencing and analysis were limited to the TCR beta chain. Compared with newly diagnosed patients, patients with persistent Graves' disease had lower TCR Shannon entropy and fewer highly expanded clones, which suggests clonal expansion.

V and J are truncated by 3 bases and 2 bases respectively, leaving an intervening sequence of 8 bases. From the cysteine up to the phenylalanine, the CDR3 has a length of 13 residues. Just the 39-base CDR3 DNA is kept, in frame starting at base 1. Read against the paper, the sample's time point label means: newly diagnosed GD, antithyroid drugs for less than 3 months. For both TCR sequencing and RNA sequencing, RNA was extracted from PBMCs using TRIzol. Graves' disease was diagnosed according to American Thyroid Association guidelines. Patients for the study were recruited at an endocrinology department in Xi'an, China. Each patient gave roughly 8.4 milliliters of peripheral blood, collected in an EDTA anticoagulant tube. PBMCs were isolated by Ficoll Paque Plus density gradient separation without further T cell sorting. An Agilent 2100 Bioanalyzer and agarose gel were used to check RNA quality, while a NanoDrop 2000 measured RNA concentration.

This clonotype was detected many times. It lacks a known antigen. No much larger clone exists at a distance of one base, and base qualities are not known. The library was built by means of multiplex PCR. TCRdb names Illumina HiSeq 4000 as the instrument used. TCR beta libraries were built with iRepertoire HTBI primers and Arm-PCR amplification of CDR3 regions. PCR products were gel purified before sequencing. Per the original workflow: Across samples, roughly 60 TRBV and 15 or so TRBJ segments were identified and used for gene usage analysis of CDR3 amino acid clonotypes. COPE and FqMerger were used to merge the filtered high-quality paired reads into contigs. Contigs were aligned with BLAST to IMGT TRBV, TRBD and TRBJ reference genes, and CDR3 was defined per IMGT. Highly expanded clones were defined as clonotypes with a frequency above 0.1%. Repertoire diversity was measured by Shannon entropy, and V-J evenness by the Gini coefficient. Public clonotypes were defined as clonotypes shared by more than one individual. In TCRdb, the public reads were trimmed at Q25 with fastp and aligned with MiXCR, with productive beta chains retained. Rows merge per CDR3 protein into single entries with the most common DNA and genes. These V and J calls derive from TCRdb rather than the authors' analysis. Here the sample has under 300,000 distinct CDR3 sequences; 20% to 25% occur a single time. Together, the top ten hold 11% to 15% of the sample.

Material: peripheral blood mononuclear cells (PBMCs), obtained at new diagnosis, from a patient treated with antithyroid drugs. This chain is built from TRBV12-3 or TRBV12-4 and TRBJ2-7; the D segment cannot be called with confidence. This clonotype originated in a female donor with Graves disease. The DNA sequence is given as TGTGCCAGCAGTTTGGCAGCGACCTACGAGCAGTACTTC. Translated, it gives CASSLAATYEQYF.